This T cell receptor (beta chain) appears in the sequencing data of a study of blood T cell repertoires in COVID-19. Study-level information: Samples of COVID-19 (acute and convalescent) were obtained from the United States, Italy and Spain. The cDNA or gDNA used as material had been derived from T cells, B-cell-depleted T cells, or PBMCs.

Between the trimmed V and J ends, which lost 2 bases and 2 bases, there was a span of 8 bases. The germline CDR1 and CDR2 sequences are KGHDR and SFDVKD. The CDR3 has 14 amino acids. Per the study methods: The authors estimated nucleated cell counts from reference gene primer amplification. Using immunoSEQ multiplex PCR, the repertoire was profiled, and TCRdb retains in-frame clones only, with some absent. That table gives V, J and clone size, and the DNA gave D and trimming. The sample has around 170,000 clones, roughly nine tenths seen once. V is TRBV24-1 and J is TRBJ1-2, with D possibly TRBD1 on 5 matching bases. The clonotype originates from a man aged 60 to 69 with acute or convalescent COVID-19. The sequencing input was peripheral blood. This CDR3 is CATSDSQGNYGYTF. The CDR3 DNA is TGTGCCACCAGTGATTCCCAGGGAAACTATGGCTACACCTTC.